This TCR beta chain was profiled in a study of blood T cell repertoires in COVID-19. Individuals drawn from about 26 US areas were roughly 18 to 100 years old. CDR3 length: 15 amino acids. Germline assignment: CDR1 MNHNS and CDR2 SASEGT. V lost 2 bases, J lost 2 bases, and 2 bases stayed unmatched. Some clones are missing from TCRdb's copy, which holds only in-frame ones; the method was immunoSEQ multiplex PCR. The sample carries 150,000 or so clones, about 86% recorded once. The chain is built from TRBV6-1 and TRBJ1-5; the match to TRBD1 covers 8 bases. The specimen was PBMCs or T cells enriched from blood (not recorded which). The TCR originated in a man in his fifties or sixties who had recovered from COVID-19. CDR3 amino acids: CASSEQGAGNQPQHF. The CDR3 nucleotides read TGTGCCAGCAGTGAACAGGGGGCGGGCAATCAGCCCCAGCATTTT.